This is a list of T cell receptor beta chains from one sample in a study of T cells in Graves' hyperthyroidism and ophthalmopathy. TCRdb recomputed calls from the multiplex PCR reads with MiXCR, one row per CDR3 protein. The table shows 150,000 or so distinct CDR3 sequences, with 22% occurring only once. The sample consisted of blood. Receptors originate from a woman aged 45 to 65 with Graves' hyperthyroidism that later progressed to Graves' ophthalmopathy. The CDR3 runs from the conserved cysteine through the conserved F or W. The order of the fields is J gene, V gene, clone size, D gene, CDR3 DNA, CDR3 protein. A D gene is named only where the DNA matches it firmly. Clone size is shown for a subset of rows, as once, few, many or a class of expanded clone.

TRBJ2-7	TRBV29-1	NA	NA	TGCAGCGCCCGGGACACCCCCTACGAGCAGTACTTC	CSARDTPYEQYF
TRBJ2-3	TRBV28	many	NA	TGTGCCCGAGAGAGGGATACGCAGTATTTT	CARERDTQYF
TRBJ1-6	TRBV27	few	NA	TGTGCCAGCAGTTTGCGTGTGGGTGGTTCACCCCTCCACTTT	CASSLRVGGSPLHF
TRBJ1-5	TRBV6-1	many	TRBD1	TGTGCCAGCAGTTCGGACAGGGAAAAAGGGCCCCAGCATTTT	CASSSDREKGPQHF
TRBJ1-1	TRBV28	many	NA	TGTGCCAGCAGTTTACCCTCAGGGGTGCGCACTGAAGCTTTCTTT	CASSLPSGVRTEAFF
TRBJ2-7	TRBV2	NA	NA	TGTGCCAGTGCCTCCGGGGATTACGAGCAGTACTTC	CASASGDYEQYF
TRBJ1-2	TRBV7-6	once	NA	TGTGCCAGCAGCCCGCCCCGCGGAGGCTACACCTTC	CASSPPRGGYTF
TRBJ2-1	TRBV7-9	few	NA	TGTGCCAGCGGTTCATACGGACAGGGAGGGTCCTACAATGAGCAGTTCTTC	CASGSYGQGGSYNEQFF
TRBJ1-1	TRBV3-1	many	NA	TGTGCCACGAGCCAGACCAACACTGAAGCTTTCTTT	CATSQTNTEAFF
TRBJ1-4	TRBV19	NA	NA	TGTGCCAGTAGTGCCTGGACGGAGGGGGCTAATGAAAAACTGTTTTTT	CASSAWTEGANEKLFF
TRBJ2-7	TRBV11-1	many	NA	TGTGCCAGCAGCTTATCCGGGACGGTCTCCTACGAGCAGTACTTC	CASSLSGTVSYEQYF
TRBJ1-2	TRBV11-2	few	NA	TGTGCCAGCAGCCGGGACGGTAACTATGGCTACACCTTC	CASSRDGNYGYTF
TRBJ2-7	TRBV28	many	NA	TGTGCCAGCAGTTCTCAGGGGTCCGGCTTCTACGAGCAGTACTTC	CASSSQGSGFYEQYF
TRBJ2-1	TRBV3-1	NA	NA	TGTGCCAGCAGCCAAGAGCTAGGGGGCTCCTACAATGAGCAGTTCTTC	CASSQELGGSYNEQFF
TRBJ1-1	TRBV6-4	few	NA	TGTGCCAGCAGTGTAAAGGGGGGCTCGACTGAAGCTTTCTTT	CASSVKGGSTEAFF
TRBJ1-2	TRBV10-3	once	NA	TGTGCCTCGAACCAGGGAAGGGGACCTGGCGGGGGCTACACCTTC	CASNQGRGPGGGYTF
TRBJ2-5	TRBV20-1	many	NA	TGCAGTGCTGAACCAGGGGTGGCGCAAGAGACCCAGTACTTC	CSAEPGVAQETQYF
TRBJ2-5	TRBV20-1	many	NA	TGCAGTGCTAGAGATACACGGGTTGGGGAGACCCAGTACTTC	CSARDTRVGETQYF
TRBJ1-1	TRBV12-3/TRBV12-4	NA	TRBD1	TGTGCCAGCAGTGACCGGGACAGTGGGAACACTGAAGCTTTCTTT	CASSDRDSGNTEAFF
TRBJ2-5	TRBV28	many	TRBD2	TGTGCCAGCAGTAACCTAGCGGGGCAAGAGACCCAGTACTTC	CASSNLAGQETQYF
TRBJ2-5	TRBV7-8	many	NA	TGTGCCAGCAGCTTAGTGATCCAAGAGACCCAGTACTTC	CASSLVIQETQYF
TRBJ1-2	TRBV19	few	NA	TGTGCCAGTAGTACCCCGGACGGACGGTATGGCTACACCTTC	CASSTPDGRYGYTF
TRBJ2-7	TRBV4-2	few	NA	TGTGCCAGCAGCCAAGATAGAGGGCTGGTCTACGAGCAGTACTTC	CASSQDRGLVYEQYF
TRBJ1-6	TRBV25-1	NA	NA	TGTGCCAGCAGTGCGTTAACGAGTAATTCACCCCTCCACTTT	CASSALTSNSPLHF
TRBJ1-1	TRBV30	many	NA	TGTGCCTGGACTCAGGGATGGGACACTGAAGCTTTCTTT	CAWTQGWDTEAFF
TRBJ2-3	TRBV20-1	NA	NA	TGCAGTTATAAGGGGAGGGGGGATACGCAGTATTTT	CSYKGRGDTQYF
TRBJ1-1	TRBV30	many	TRBD1	TGTGCCTGGAGTCTGTGGGGGACAGGGGGCGTCGCTGAAGCTTTCTTT	CAWSLWGTGGVAEAFF
TRBJ2-4	TRBV28	NA	TRBD2	TGTGCCAGCAGTGCCGGGGGGGCCAAAAACATTCAGTACTTC	CASSAGGAKNIQYF
TRBJ2-7	TRBV6-5	NA	NA	TGTGCCAGCAGTTACTCGACAGTTTTGGACGAGCAGTACTTC	CASSYSTVLDEQYF
TRBJ1-1	TRBV28	NA	TRBD1	TGTGCCAGCAGTTTACTCTTAGGACAGGGGAACACTGAAGCTTTCTTT	CASSLLLGQGNTEAFF
TRBJ2-3	TRBV12-3/TRBV12-4	many	NA	TGTGCCAGCAGTAACCGGGGGAAAGGCGCAGATACGCAGTATTTT	CASSNRGKGADTQYF
TRBJ1-6	TRBV30	many	TRBD1	TGTGCCTGGGGGACGGGACAGGGCATATCACCCCTCCACTTT	CAWGTGQGISPLHF
TRBJ1-6	TRBV6-5	NA	NA	TGTGCCAGCAGTTCTCTGGCCCAATCACCCCTCCACTTT	CASSSLAQSPLHF
TRBJ1-6	TRBV6-5	many	NA	TGTGCCAGCAGTTACTCAGGGTCGGGTAATTCACCCCTCCACTTT	CASSYSGSGNSPLHF
TRBJ1-2	TRBV20-1	many	NA	TGCAGTGCTGAGGGGGATGAAATCTATGGCTACACCTTC	CSAEGDEIYGYTF
TRBJ2-7	TRBV11-2	few	NA	TGTGCCAGCAGCATCGCGCTCTACGAGCAGTACTTC	CASSIALYEQYF
TRBJ1-2	TRBV29-1	NA	NA	TGCAGCGTTGAGCCACCGACCAGGGTCTATGGCTACACCTTC	CSVEPPTRVYGYTF
TRBJ1-5	TRBV6-5	few	TRBD1	TGTGCCAGCAGTTACTTGGGACAGGGGAATCAGCCCCAGCATTTT	CASSYLGQGNQPQHF
TRBJ1-3	TRBV12-3/TRBV12-4	once	NA	TGTGCCACCCTAACAGGGTCTGGAAACACCATATATTTT	CATLTGSGNTIYF
TRBJ1-1	TRBV12-3/TRBV12-4	NA	TRBD1	TGTGCCAGCAGAGGGACAGGGGGCGCGGAAGCTTTCTTT	CASRGTGGAEAFF
TRBJ1-5	TRBV20-1	NA	NA	TGCAGTGCTAGTTCGATAAATCAGCCCCAGCATTTT	CSASSINQPQHF
TRBJ1-1	TRBV28	NA	TRBD1	TGTGCCAGCAGTTTCAGGGGGCGCGGGTACACTGAAGCTTTCTTT	CASSFRGRGYTEAFF
TRBJ2-3	TRBV5-1	few	TRBD1	TGCGCCAGCAGCTTGGGGACAGGGGCTCGCACAGATACGCAGTATTTT	CASSLGTGARTDTQYF
TRBJ2-3	TRBV7-3	NA	NA	TGTGCCAGCAGCTTGGGAAGTTCAGATACGCAGTATTTT	CASSLGSSDTQYF
TRBJ1-1	TRBV28	many	NA	TGTGCCAGCAGTTCCGCCCAGGTGGGGAGGACTGAAGCTTTCTTT	CASSSAQVGRTEAFF
TRBJ2-2	TRBV24-1	many	TRBD2	TGTGCCACCAGTGGGGCCAGACTAGCGGGAGATACGAACACCGGGGAGCTGTTTTTT	CATSGARLAGDTNTGELFF
TRBJ2-4	TRBV7-2	NA	NA	TGTGCCAGCAGCTCGGGTGGGTCCAAAAACATTCAGTACTTC	CASSSGGSKNIQYF
TRBJ2-5	TRBV5-1	many	NA	TGCGCCAGCAGCTTGTCTGGGACACCACAAGAGACCCAGTACTTC	CASSLSGTPQETQYF
TRBJ2-1	TRBV2	many	NA	TGTGCCAGCAGTGAAGCGTACGGGGGCGTTGGGGGTGAGCAGTTCTTC	CASSEAYGGVGGEQFF
TRBJ2-7	TRBV12-3/TRBV12-4	many	TRBD2	TGTGCCAGCAGCTCCGGGACTAGCGGGAGGTACTACGAGCAGTACTTC	CASSSGTSGRYYEQYF
TRBJ2-1	TRBV6-1	NA	NA	TGTGCCAGCAGGTGGGGACGGGGTGAGCAGTTCTTC	CASRWGRGEQFF
TRBJ2-5	TRBV6-5	many	TRBD1	TGTGCCAGCAGTTACCGGATGATTGAGGGGGCAGGAACGATTGAGACCCAGTACTTC	CASSYRMIEGAGTIETQYF
TRBJ1-1	TRBV4-2	NA	NA	TGTGCCAGCAGCCCAGACGGGGTTACTGAAGCTTTCTTT	CASSPDGVTEAFF
TRBJ2-1	TRBV4-1	NA	TRBD1	TGCGCCAGCAGCCAAGAACAGGGGTCCTACAATGAGCAGTTCTTC	CASSQEQGSYNEQFF
TRBJ1-5	TRBV20-1	many	TRBD1	TGCAGTGCTAAACCGGGACAGGTCGACATCTATAGCAATCAGCCCCAGCATTTT	CSAKPGQVDIYSNQPQHF
TRBJ1-1	TRBV4-2	few	NA	TGTGCCAGCAGCCAGGGTGGACAGCGTGGAGCTGAAGCTTTCTTT	CASSQGGQRGAEAFF
TRBJ2-7	TRBV6-1	few	NA	TGTGCCAGCAGGCCGACGATCGCCTACGAGCAGTACTTC	CASRPTIAYEQYF
TRBJ2-7	TRBV11-2	many	TRBD1	TGTGCCAGCAGCTTGGGCGGGGACAGGGCCCACGAGCAGTACTTC	CASSLGGDRAHEQYF
TRBJ2-5	TRBV3-1	once	TRBD2	TGTGCCAGCAGCTCGCCCCCACTAGCGGGATATCAAGAGACCCAGTACTTC	CASSSPPLAGYQETQYF
TRBJ2-7	TRBV7-9	once	TRBD1	TGTGCCAGCACCTCCACAGGGGGCCTTACCTACGAGCAGTACTTC	CASTSTGGLTYEQYF